The 26 T cell receptor beta chains below were found in one sample sequenced in a study of identical twins. MiXCR, applied by TCRdb to the 5' RACE reads, yields one record per CDR3 protein. The sample lists about 520,000 distinct CDR3 sequences, around 20% occurring once. These same records also appear under a second study, on T cells expressing NK-cell markers.

Specimen: CD4+ T cells sorted from blood. The receptors were sampled from a woman aged 18-29 years in good health.

V is TRBV5-1 and J is TRBJ1-3; D ambiguous. The CDR3 has 14 amino acids. The germline CDR1 and CDR2 sequences are SGHRS and YFSETQ. The ends were cut back, 7 bases at V and 0 bases at J, with 11 bases in the middle. In nucleotides, the CDR3 is TGCGCCAGCGGTGAGAGCGGCTCTGGAAACACCATATATTTT. Amino acid sequence: CASGESGSGNTIYF.

This clonotype was counted a few times. The chain joins TRBV3-1 to TRBJ2-2, with 8 bases matching TRBD2. CDR1 and CDR2 from the germline V gene are LGHDT and YNNKEL (reference sequence). This CDR3 has 14 residues. V trimming: 8 bases; J trimming: 4 bases; junction bases outside the gene matches: 6. The CDR3 region is CASGRRGVTGELFF. CDR3 coding DNA: TGTGCCAGCGGACGGCGGGGGGTCACCGGGGAGCTGTTTTTT.

The chain joins TRBV12-3 or TRBV12-4 to TRBJ1-2, with D tentatively TRBD1 (6 bases). The CDR3 is 15 amino acids. Trimming left V 5 bases short and J 0 bases short, with 13 bases between. In DNA form, the CDR3 reads TGTGCCAGCAGTCCCCGGGGACATTCTAACTATGGCTACACCTTC. Translating it yields CASSPRGHSNYGYTF.

The rearrangement links TRBV20-1 to TRBJ1-2; 8 bases line up with TRBD1. V shed 5 bases, J shed 7 bases, and the junction held 12 bases outside the gene matches. From germline, CDR1 is DFQATT and CDR2 SNEGSKA (reference sequence). CDR3 length: 14 residues. The CDR3 nucleotides read TGCAGTGCTTTTAAACAGGGGGTGAGACCTGGCTACACCTTC. Amino acid sequence: CSAFKQGVRPGYTF.

A few counts support this clonotype. This chain links TRBV20-1 with TRBJ2-5; TRBD2 agrees at 8 bases. With V trimmed by 6 bases and J by 4 bases, 7 bases remained unmatched. Germline assignment: CDR1 DFQATT and CDR2 SNEGSKA (reference sequence). The CDR3 spans 13 residues. The CDR3 sequence is CSATGGPGETQYF. CDR3 DNA sequence: TGCAGTGCAACGGGAGGGCCTGGAGAGACCCAGTACTTC.

This clonotype showed up just a few times. The chain couples TRBV20-1 to TRBJ1-2; D gene unclear. The CDR3 loop spans 12 amino acids. V lost 6 bases to trimming and J lost 2 bases, with 10 bases between them. CDR1 and CDR2 (germline): DFQATT, SNEGSKA (reference sequence). CDR3 sequence reads: CSAFRRNYGYTF. CDR3 DNA: TGCAGTGCCTTCAGGCGCAACTATGGCTACACCTTC.

This clonotype was seen at least ten times. The CDR3 DNA reads as TGTGCCAGCAGTTGGGGAACTGAAGCTTTCTTT. Amino acids: CASSWGTEAFF. V usage is TRBV12-3 or TRBV12-4 and J usage is TRBJ1-1; no reliable D call. The V gene lost 4 bases and the J gene lost 5 bases, with 5 bases spanning the gap. The CDR3 is made up of 11 amino acids.

This clonotype was recorded many times. V and J are TRBV5-1 and TRBJ2-5; no definite D call. The V end lost 3 bases, the J end lost 3 bases, and 6 bases lay between the germline ends. CDR3 length: 12 amino acids. From germline, CDR1 is SGHRS and CDR2 YFSETQ. The CDR3 nucleotides are TGCGCCAGCAGCTACAGCGAAGAGACCCAGTACTTC. This codes for CASSYSEETQYF.

This chain links TRBV29-1 with TRBJ2-1; 8 bases map to TRBD2. V lost 6 bases to trimming and J lost 0 bases; unmatched junction nucleotides: 7. Germline loops: CDR1 SQVTM, CDR2 ANQGSEA. The CDR3 loop spans 15 amino acids. CDR3 DNA sequence: TGCAGCGTACGTAGCGGGGAGCGCTCCTACAATGAGCAGTTCTTC. Translating gives CSVRSGERSYNEQFF.

This clonotype has a count of ten or more. The V gene is TRBV20-1, the J gene TRBJ2-3; TRBD2 matches at 8 bases. Per the germline V gene, CDR1 is DFQATT and CDR2 is SNEGSKA (reference sequence). The V segment lost 4 bases and the J segment 4 bases; nucleotides outside the gene matches: 7. This CDR3 has 14 amino acids. CDR3 DNA: TGCAGTGCTAAACGTAGCGGGGACGCAGATACGCAGTATTTT. This encodes CSAKRSGDADTQYF.

This chain connects TRBV6-5 to TRBJ2-2, with TRBD2 matching over 8 bases. Germline lookup yields CDR1 MNHEY and CDR2 SVGAGI. The CDR3 is 15 amino acids. With 4 bases clipped from V and 2 bases from J, the junction kept 3 bases outside the gene matches. The CDR3 coding sequence is TGTGCCAGCAGTTTCGGACTAGCTAACACCGGGGAGCTGTTTTTT. Its translation is CASSFGLANTGELFF.

This clonotype has just one count. V and J are TRBV6-2 or TRBV6-3 and TRBJ2-2, with TRBD1 identical over 9 bases. This CDR3 contains 14 residues. V dropped 10 bases and J dropped 6; count of bases not matched to a gene: 9. Germline lookup yields CDR1 MNHEY and CDR2 SVGEGT. The CDR3 region is CATSDRGGSGELFF. In DNA form, the CDR3 reads TGTGCCACTTCGGACAGGGGAGGTTCCGGGGAGCTGTTTTTT.

For the CDR3, the DNA is TGCGCCAGCAGCCGAAGGACTAGCGCTAGCGGGGAGCTGTTTTTT. Amino acid sequence: CASSRRTSASGELFF. The chain links TRBV4-3 to TRBJ2-2; the match to TRBD2 covers 9 bases. The CDR3 length is 15 residues. Germline values: CDR1 LGHNA, CDR2 YSLEER. After removal of 4 bases from V and 7 bases from J, the junction contained 7 bases not matched to a gene.

Ten or more counts support this clonotype. The chain links TRBV29-1 to TRBJ1-1; the D gene is possibly TRBD1 (5 bases). Between the trimmed V and J ends, which lost 7 bases and 0 bases, there was a span of 18 bases. This CDR3 comprises 15 residues. CDR1 is SQVTM, CDR2 ANQGSEA, per germline. Here the CDR3 DNA reads TGCAGCGCCGGTTCGGGATGGGGGATGAACACTGAAGCTTTCTTT. Protein product: CSAGSGWGMNTEAFF.

The chain employs TRBV11-3 and TRBJ2-3; 8 bases match TRBD2. The CDR3 runs to 15 residues. CDR1 and CDR2 from the germline V gene are SGHNT and YENEEA. Unmatched junction bases numbered 9, after V lost 0 bases and J lost 10 bases. CDR3 in amino acids: CASSLDSGSGGAQYF. CDR3 bases: TGTGCCAGCAGCTTAGACAGCGGGAGCGGAGGAGCGCAGTATTTT.

CDR3 sequence (DNA): TGTGCCAGCAGCCTTATAGGGGGGCGCTCCTACAATGAGCAGTTCTTC. The encoded protein is CASSLIGGRSYNEQFF. V gene TRBV3-1 combines with J gene TRBJ2-1, with D perhaps being TRBD1 or TRBD2 (6 bases each). From germline, CDR1 is LGHDT and CDR2 YNNKEL (reference sequence). The CDR3 runs to 16 residues. Trimming stripped 4 bases from V and 0 bases from J, with 13 bases between.

The chain uses TRBV28 and TRBJ1-1, with D unclear. The CDR3 covers 11 residues. Germline CDR1 and CDR2: MDHEN and SYDVKM. V was clipped by 4 bases and J by 10 bases, with 10 bases between them. The CDR3 DNA reads as TGTGCCAGCAGTTCAGCTCTCGCAGCTTTCTTT. It encodes CASSSALAAFF.

About this clonotype: A read error may produce the germline difference seen at one junction end. This chain uses TRBV3-1 with TRBJ2-1; 9 nucleotides line up with TRBD2. There are 13 residues in the CDR3. Germline lookup yields CDR1 LGHDT and CDR2 YNNKEL (reference sequence). In DNA form, the CDR3 reads TGTGCCAGCAAGAGAGCGGGGGGCAATGAGCCGTTCTTC. Its translation: CASKRAGGNEPFF.

The rearrangement uses TRBV7-2 and TRBJ2-4; TRBD2 matches 7 bases. CDR1 and CDR2 from the germline V gene are SGHTA and FQGNSA. This CDR3 has 17 residues. The ends lost 1 base at V and 0 bases at J; junction bases unmatched: 6. The CDR3: CASSLVPSGGAKNIQYF. As DNA, the CDR3 is TGTGCCAGCAGCTTAGTCCCCTCGGGAGGAGCCAAAAACATTCAGTACTTC. The complete variable domain, with remaining parts taken from reference TRBV7-2 and TRBJ2-4, reads GAGVSQSPSNKVTEKGKDVELRCDPISGHTALYWYRQSLGQGLEFLIYFQGNSAPDKSGLPSDRFSAERTGGSVSTLTIQRTQQEDSAVYLCASSLVPSGGAKNIQYFGAGTRLSVL.

The V and J genes are TRBV19 and TRBJ1-2, with D possibly TRBD1 on 5 matching bases. The V gene's germline CDR1 is LNHDA and CDR2 SQIVND (reference sequence). V was shortened by 8 bases and J by 7 bases, with 23 bases between the two germline ends. This CDR3 region has 15 residues. The CDR3 bases are TGTGCCAGTTGGGATTTGGGACGCGGACCCGGTGGCTACACCTTC. Protein: CASWDLGRGPGGYTF. Based on the CDR3 plus reference TRBV19 and TRBJ1-2, the full variable domain is DGGITQSPKYLFRKEGQNVTLSCEQNLNHDAMYWYRQDPGQGLRLIYYSQIVNDFQKGDIAEGYSVSREKKESFPLTVTSAQKNPTAFYLCASWDLGRGPGGYTFGSGTRLTVV.

The CDR3, as DNA: TGCAGTGCTAGAGGGGGGAAGGGGCTTGTAGATACGCAGTATTTT. Translating it yields CSARGGKGLVDTQYF. The chain couples TRBV20-1 to TRBJ2-3; perhaps D is TRBD1 or TRBD2 (5 bases each). V gave up 1 base and J gave up 5 bases, with 16 bases separating them. The CDR3 contains 15 residues. Looked up from germline, CDR1 is DFQATT and CDR2 is SNEGSKA (reference sequence).

J is TRBJ2-3 and V is TRBV29-1; TRBD2 might be the D (5 bases). Germline V gene sequence: CDR1 SQVTM, CDR2 ANQGSEA. CDR3 length: 15 amino acids. The V gene lost 6 bases and the J gene lost 0 bases, with 16 bases spanning the gap. CDR3 DNA sequence: TGCAGCGTGTCCTCGAGCCCGGGGAGCACAGATACGCAGTATTTT. This translates into CSVSSSPGSTDTQYF.

This clonotype has at least ten counts. V usage is TRBV12-3 or TRBV12-4 and J usage is TRBJ1-5; D is possibly TRBD1 (6 bases). V was pared by 8 bases and J by 6 bases, with 14 bases between. This CDR3 is built from 13 residues. As DNA, the CDR3 is TGTGCCAGCGCACAGGGCAGGGGTCAGCCCCAGCATTTT. As protein: CASAQGRGQPQHF.

The chain combines TRBV6-5 with TRBJ1-2; 10 bases are a match to TRBD1. Germline CDR1 reads MNHEY; CDR2 reads SVGAGI. Trimming removed 1 base from V and 7 bases from J; junction bases left unmatched: 0. The CDR3 runs 13 residues. The CDR3 bases are TGTGCCAGCAGTTACTGGGACAGGGGTGGCTACACCTTC. Its translation is CASSYWDRGGYTF.

This clonotype came up a few times. J is TRBJ2-7 and V is TRBV7-8; D gene uncertain. Germline V gene lookup returns CDR1 SGHVS and CDR2 FQNEAQ. The CDR3 has 16 residues. Trimming stripped 2 bases from V and 5 bases from J, with 19 bases between. CDR3 in amino acids: CASSLNMGRPINEQYF. The CDR3 DNA is TGTGCCAGCAGCTTAAACATGGGCAGACCCATCAACGAGCAGTACTTC.

This clonotype was seen repeatedly, ten times or more. The CDR3: CASSSTRNEQFF. CDR3 nucleotides: TGTGCCAGCAGTTCTACACGGAATGAGCAGTTCTTC. The chain links TRBV12-3 or TRBV12-4 to TRBJ2-1, with no clear D. The CDR3 runs 12 residues. The germline V and J ends were trimmed by 4 bases and 7 bases, with 8 bases remaining between them.